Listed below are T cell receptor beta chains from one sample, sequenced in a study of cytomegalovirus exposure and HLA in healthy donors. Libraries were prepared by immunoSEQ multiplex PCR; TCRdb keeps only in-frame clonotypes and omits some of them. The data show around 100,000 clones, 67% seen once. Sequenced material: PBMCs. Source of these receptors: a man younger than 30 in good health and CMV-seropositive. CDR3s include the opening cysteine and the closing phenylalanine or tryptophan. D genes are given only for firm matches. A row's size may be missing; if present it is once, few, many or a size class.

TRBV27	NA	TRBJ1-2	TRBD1	TGTGCCAGCAGAAATCCGGGACAGGGGGCGCTTAATGGCTACACCTTC	CASRNPGQGALNGYTF
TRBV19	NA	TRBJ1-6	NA	TGTGCCAGTAGTATTGGGAGGGATTCACCCCTCCACTTT	CASSIGRDSPLHF
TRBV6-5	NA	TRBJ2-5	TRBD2	TGTGCCAGCAGTTTCCGACTAGCGGGGCAAGAGACCCAGTACTTC	CASSFRLAGQETQYF
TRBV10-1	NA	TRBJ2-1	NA	TGCGCCAGCAGTGATGGGGGGAATGAGCAGTTCTTC	CASSDGGNEQFF
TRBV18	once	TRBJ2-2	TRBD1	TGTGCCAGCTCACCACCTAGCCGACAGGGGGCAACCGGGGAGCTGTTTTTT	CASSPPSRQGATGELFF
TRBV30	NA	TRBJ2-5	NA	TGTGCCTGGAGTGTACGTGGGGGGGCCTATGAGACCCAGTACTTC	CAWSVRGGAYETQYF
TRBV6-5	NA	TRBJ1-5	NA	TGTGCCAGCAGCCCGGACAGCCATCAGCCCCAGCATTTT	CASSPDSHQPQHF
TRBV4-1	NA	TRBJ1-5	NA	TGCGCCAGCAGCCAAGGACAGAGCAATCAGCCCCAGCATTTT	CASSQGQSNQPQHF
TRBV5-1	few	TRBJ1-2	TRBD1	TGCGCCAGCAGCCCCGGACAGGATCCCAGTGGCTACACCTTC	CASSPGQDPSGYTF
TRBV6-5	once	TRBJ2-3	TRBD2	TGTGCCAGCAGTTACCTAGCGGGGAGCACAGATACGCAGTATTTT	CASSYLAGSTDTQYF
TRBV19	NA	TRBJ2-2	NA	TGTGCCAGTAGTTTGCCCCTGGGATGGGGAGACACCGGGGAGCTGTTTTTT	CASSLPLGWGDTGELFF
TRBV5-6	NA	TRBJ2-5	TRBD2	TGTGCCAGCAGCCCCATGAAGGGACTAGCGCCTGAAGAGACCCAGTACTTC	CASSPMKGLAPEETQYF
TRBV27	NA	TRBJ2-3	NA	TGTGCCAGCAGTTTTTCTGTCGCAGATACGCAGTATTTT	CASSFSVADTQYF
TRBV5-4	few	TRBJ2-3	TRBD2	TGTGCCAGCCAGCACCATCCTCGACTAGCGGGGGCGGATACGCAGTATTTT	CASQHHPRLAGADTQYF
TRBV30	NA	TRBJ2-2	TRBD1	TGTGCCTGGAGGTCGGGACAGGGGGCATCCGGGGAGCTGTTTTTT	CAWRSGQGASGELFF
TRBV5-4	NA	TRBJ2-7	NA	TGTGCCAGCAGCCCGGCAGGACAGTTCTCGATCTACGAGCAGTACTTC	CASSPAGQFSIYEQYF
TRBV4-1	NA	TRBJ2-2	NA	TGCGCCAGCAGGCCACGACGGGACGGGGAGCTGTTTTTT	CASRPRRDGELFF
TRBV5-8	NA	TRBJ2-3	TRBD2	TGTGCCAGCAGCTTGGGACTAGCTGGAACAGATACGCAGTATTTT	CASSLGLAGTDTQYF
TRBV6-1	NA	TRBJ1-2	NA	TGTGCCAGCAGTGAAGCGCGGCAGTTTTTCAACTATGGCTACACCTTC	CASSEARQFFNYGYTF
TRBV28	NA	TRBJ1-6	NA	TGTGCCAGCAGTGCCGATCCAACAGGGAAAGTTGTGTCACCCCTCCACTTT	CASSADPTGKVVSPLHF
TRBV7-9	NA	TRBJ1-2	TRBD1	TGTGCCAGCAGCTCCACGACAGGGAACTATGGCTACACCTTC	CASSSTTGNYGYTF
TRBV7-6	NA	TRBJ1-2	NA	TGTGCCAGCAGCCCTCCCGCCACGGGTCTAGCGGTGTGTGGCTACACCTTC	CASSPPATGLAVCGYTF
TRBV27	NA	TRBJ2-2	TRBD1	TGTGCCAGCACCTGGCAGGGGGCGGCCGGGGAGCTGTTTTTT	CASTWQGAAGELFF
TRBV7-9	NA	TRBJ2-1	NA	TGTGCCAGCAGCCCGACTAGTCCTCAGGGGTTCTTC	CASSPTSPQGFF
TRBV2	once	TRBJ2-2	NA	TGTGCCAGCAGTGAAGCCGGAGTTTGGCGACCCGGGGAGCTGTTTTTT	CASSEAGVWRPGELFF
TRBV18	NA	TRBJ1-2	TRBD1	TGTGCCAGCTCACCTACAGGGGAATATGGCTACACCTTC	CASSPTGEYGYTF
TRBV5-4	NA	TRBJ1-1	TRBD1	TGTGCCAGCAGCTTGGGAAGGGGACAGGTTAACACTGAAGCTTTCTTT	CASSLGRGQVNTEAFF
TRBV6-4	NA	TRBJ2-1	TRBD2	TGTGCCAGCAGTGACGCGGGGGGGATCGACAATGAGCAGTTCTTC	CASSDAGGIDNEQFF
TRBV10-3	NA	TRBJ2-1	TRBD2	TGTGCCATCAGTGAGGGAGGACTAGCGGGGGGGAACTACAATGAGCAGTTCTTC	CAISEGGLAGGNYNEQFF
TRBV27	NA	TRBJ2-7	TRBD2	TGTGCCAGCAGTTTGGGACTAGCGGGCTACGAGCAGTACTTC	CASSLGLAGYEQYF
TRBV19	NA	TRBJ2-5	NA	TGTGCCAGTAGTTCGGGGAAAGAGACCCAGTACTTC	CASSSGKETQYF
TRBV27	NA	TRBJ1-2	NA	TGTGCCAGCAGTTTGGTGGGACACACCGCTAACTATGGCTACACCTTC	CASSLVGHTANYGYTF
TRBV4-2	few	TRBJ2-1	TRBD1	TGTGCCAGCAGCCAAGATGAGGGACAGGGGGATGAGCAGTTCTTC	CASSQDEGQGDEQFF
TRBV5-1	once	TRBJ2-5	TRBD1	TGCGCCAGCAGCTTGATTGTAGGACAGGGCGTGGAGACCCAGTACTTC	CASSLIVGQGVETQYF
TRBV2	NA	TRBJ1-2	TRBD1	TGTGCCAGCAGCGTAGACAGGGACTATGGCTACACCTTC	CASSVDRDYGYTF
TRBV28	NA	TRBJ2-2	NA	TGTGCCAGCACCTTTAGAGAGTTGCTGGGCGCCAAGAACACCGGGGAGCTGTTTTTT	CASTFRELLGAKNTGELFF
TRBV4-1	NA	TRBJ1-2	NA	TGCGCCAGCAGCCAAGTGGCGGACAGCTATGGCTACACCTTC	CASSQVADSYGYTF
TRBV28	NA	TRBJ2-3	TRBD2	TGTGCCAGCAGTTCCTCGGGAGCGGGGGGCACAGATACGCAGTATTTT	CASSSSGAGGTDTQYF
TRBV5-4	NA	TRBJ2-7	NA	TGTGCCAGCAGCCTAACGGCTGCTAGGGAGCAGTACTTC	CASSLTAAREQYF
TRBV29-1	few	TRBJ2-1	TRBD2	TGCAGCGTTGCGGGGCTAGCGGGGGCGCCCCAACTTAATGAGCAGTTCTTC	CSVAGLAGAPQLNEQFF
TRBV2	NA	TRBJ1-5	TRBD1	TGTGCCAGCAGCTATAGGACAGGGGGTTCTCAGCCCCAGCATTTT	CASSYRTGGSQPQHF
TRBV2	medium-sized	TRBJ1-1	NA	TGTGCCAGCAGGGTAGGCTCCTCGGGGACTGAAGCTTTCTTT	CASRVGSSGTEAFF
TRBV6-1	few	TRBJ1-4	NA	TGTGCCAGCAGTGACCTAAGAGAAAAACTGTTTTTT	CASSDLREKLFF
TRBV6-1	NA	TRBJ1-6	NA	TGTGCCAGCAGTGAAGTTTGGACATCTCGTTCACCCCTCCACTTT	CASSEVWTSRSPLHF